A selection of T cell receptor beta chains follows, all from one sample in a study of blood T cell repertoires in COVID-19. Assay: immunoSEQ multiplex PCR; the TCRdb copy retains only in-frame clones and omits some. Here the sample spans some 200,000 clones, about nine tenths being singletons. Sequencing input: PBMCs or T cells enriched from blood (not recorded which). The receptor source for this set is a man aged 25 to 40 in a cohort exposed to, infected with or recovered from COVID-19 (not recorded which). CDR3s include the opening cysteine and the closing phenylalanine or tryptophan. D genes are given only for firm matches. The size field is filled for only some rows; it gives once, few, many or a size class.

DNA: TGTGCCAGCAGCAGGACTAGCGGGAACGCAGATACGCAGTATTTT
CDR3: CASSRTSGNADTQYF
size: once
D: TRBD2
J: TRBJ2-3
V: TRBV6-5

DNA: TGTGCCAGCAGCCTAGGGACTAGCGGGAGGAGGTGGGTGGTGGGACAAGAGACCCAGTACTTC
CDR3: CASSLGTSGRRWVVGQETQYF
size: NA
D: TRBD2
J: TRBJ2-5
V: TRBV9

DNA: TGTGCCAGCAGCGCGACAGGGTTGGGTTGGGAGACCCAGTACTTC
CDR3: CASSATGLGWETQYF
size: NA
D: TRBD1
J: TRBJ2-5
V: TRBV7-3

DNA: TGTGCCAGCAGCCCCCGACCGGTTCCCGGGGCCGGGGAGCTGTTTTTT
CDR3: CASSPRPVPGAGELFF
size: NA
D: NA
J: TRBJ2-2
V: TRBV11-3

DNA: TGTGCCAGTAGTATATCCGGGGTGGACACTGAAGCTTTCTTT
CDR3: CASSISGVDTEAFF
size: NA
D: NA
J: TRBJ1-1
V: TRBV19

DNA: TGTGCCAGTAGTATAGTGGCAGACACTGAAGCTTTCTTT
CDR3: CASSIVADTEAFF
size: NA
D: NA
J: TRBJ1-1
V: TRBV19

DNA: TGTGCCAGCAGCGGCTGGTCCGGGAAGGCTTATCCCAATGAGCAGTTCTTC
CDR3: CASSGWSGKAYPNEQFF
size: once
D: NA
J: TRBJ2-1
V: TRBV27

DNA: TGTGCCAGCAGCCACTATTCGAGCAATCAGCCCCAGCATTTT
CDR3: CASSHYSSNQPQHF
size: once
D: NA
J: TRBJ1-5
V: TRBV21-1

DNA: TGTGCCAGCAGCTTAATGCAGGGAAGCTATGGCTACACCTTC
CDR3: CASSLMQGSYGYTF
size: NA
D: NA
J: TRBJ1-2
V: TRBV7-8

DNA: TGTGCCAGCAGCGCATACAGGGGAGGTGATTCACCCCTCCACTTT
CDR3: CASSAYRGGDSPLHF
size: NA
D: TRBD1
J: TRBJ1-6
V: TRBV9

DNA: TGTGCCAGTGGCTACAGCAGGAGGGATGGCTACACCTTC
CDR3: CASGYSRRDGYTF
size: NA
D: NA
J: TRBJ1-2
V: TRBV7-2

DNA: TGTGCCAGCAGTTTGCGGGACAGGAGGAATCAGCCCCAGCATTTT
CDR3: CASSLRDRRNQPQHF
size: once
D: TRBD1
J: TRBJ1-5
V: TRBV28

DNA: TGTGCCAGCAGTACTGGACTAGCTGACGGCCGGGAGCTGTTTTTT
CDR3: CASSTGLADGRELFF
size: NA
D: TRBD2
J: TRBJ2-2
V: TRBV6-5

DNA: TGTGCCAGTAGTCACGGACAGGGGCGGAATGAGCAGTTCTTC
CDR3: CASSHGQGRNEQFF
size: NA
D: TRBD1
J: TRBJ2-1
V: TRBV19

DNA: TGTGCCACCAGTGATACTAGCGGGAGGGCCAAAACCGGGGAGCTGTTTTTT
CDR3: CATSDTSGRAKTGELFF
size: NA
D: TRBD2
J: TRBJ2-2
V: TRBV24-1

DNA: TGTGCCAGTAGTATCCACGGGACAGGGGAGAGCGAGACCCAGTACTTC
CDR3: CASSIHGTGESETQYF
size: NA
D: TRBD1
J: TRBJ2-5
V: TRBV19

DNA: TGTGCCAGCAGCTTTAGGAGTCACAGGGGGGGAGCTAACTATGGCTACACCTTC
CDR3: CASSFRSHRGGANYGYTF
size: NA
D: TRBD1
J: TRBJ1-2
V: TRBV7-2

DNA: TGTGCCAGCTCACCTTTTGCGACGGGCGGGGAGCTGTTTTTT
CDR3: CASSPFATGGELFF
size: few
D: NA
J: TRBJ2-2
V: TRBV18

DNA: TGTGCCAGCAGTTTAACAGGGACGGGACACGAGCAGTACTTC
CDR3: CASSLTGTGHEQYF
size: NA
D: NA
J: TRBJ2-7
V: TRBV27

DNA: TGCGCCAGCAGCTTACTAGCCCTGAGCCAAGAGACCCAGTACTTC
CDR3: CASSLLALSQETQYF
size: NA
D: NA
J: TRBJ2-5
V: TRBV5-1

DNA: TGTGCCAGCTCCGAAATGGGAGCTAAAAACATTCAGTACTTC
CDR3: CASSEMGAKNIQYF
size: NA
D: NA
J: TRBJ2-4
V: TRBV28

DNA: TGCGCCAGCACCCGGGACTATTCCTACAATGAGCAGTTCTTC
CDR3: CASTRDYSYNEQFF
size: NA
D: TRBD2
J: TRBJ2-1
V: TRBV5-1

DNA: TGTGCCACCAGCAGAGGTGCAGGGCTCGAGCAGTACTTC
CDR3: CATSRGAGLEQYF
size: NA
D: NA
J: TRBJ2-7
V: TRBV15

DNA: TGCGCCAGCAGCTTGGCCGCCTACGGAAACACCATATATTTT
CDR3: CASSLAAYGNTIYF
size: NA
D: NA
J: TRBJ1-3
V: TRBV5-1

DNA: TGCGCCAGCAGGCAGGGGACCTCTAATGAAAAACTGTTTTTT
CDR3: CASRQGTSNEKLFF
size: NA
D: NA
J: TRBJ1-4
V: TRBV5-1

DNA: TGTGCCAGTAGTATAGTCCCTGGTTTAGGGGCTGAGCAGTTCTTC
CDR3: CASSIVPGLGAEQFF
size: once
D: NA
J: TRBJ2-1
V: TRBV19

DNA: TGTGCCAGCAGTGAACTACCACAGGCGACGGGTGAAAAACTGTTTTTT
CDR3: CASSELPQATGEKLFF
size: NA
D: NA
J: TRBJ1-4
V: TRBV6-1

DNA: TGTGCCAGCAGCTTAGGTGCGGTTCTTGCAACTAATGAAAAACTGTTTTTT
CDR3: CASSLGAVLATNEKLFF
size: NA
D: NA
J: TRBJ1-4
V: TRBV7-8

DNA: TGTGCCAGCAGCGTAGTTCCTGGGGGGAGGGCCTACACCGGGGAGCTGTTTTTT
CDR3: CASSVVPGGRAYTGELFF
size: NA
D: TRBD2
J: TRBJ2-2
V: TRBV9

DNA: TGTGCCAGCAGCTTACCGACAGGACCAAGCTCCTACGAGCAGTACTTC
CDR3: CASSLPTGPSSYEQYF
size: NA
D: NA
J: TRBJ2-7
V: TRBV13

DNA: TGTGCCAGCACCTTGGGGGCAGGCTATGGCTACACCTTC
CDR3: CASTLGAGYGYTF
size: once
D: NA
J: TRBJ1-2
V: TRBV12-3/TRBV12-4

DNA: TGTGCCAGCAGCTTGCAGGGCCCAACTAATGAAAAACTGTTTTTT
CDR3: CASSLQGPTNEKLFF
size: NA
D: NA
J: TRBJ1-4
V: TRBV5-4

DNA: TGTGCCAGCAGTTGGGAGAGCGGGAGGTCCTACAATGAGCAGTTCTTC
CDR3: CASSWESGRSYNEQFF
size: NA
D: TRBD2
J: TRBJ2-1
V: TRBV6-5

DNA: TGTGCCACCAGCAGGAACGCCCCCCTAGCGGGAGCATCGAATGAGCAGTTCTTC
CDR3: CATSRNAPLAGASNEQFF
size: NA
D: TRBD2
J: TRBJ2-1
V: TRBV15

DNA: TGTGCCAGCACTGTAACGACTAGCGGTTCCTACGAGCAGTACTTC
CDR3: CASTVTTSGSYEQYF
size: many
D: TRBD2
J: TRBJ2-7
V: TRBV6-5

DNA: TGTGCCAGCAGGACTGTTTTATCCGAGCAGTACTTC
CDR3: CASRTVLSEQYF
size: once
D: NA
J: TRBJ2-7
V: TRBV28

DNA: TGTGCCAGCAGCCCTCGGACTAGCGGGAGCGTGGGCGAGCAGTACTTC
CDR3: CASSPRTSGSVGEQYF
size: NA
D: TRBD2
J: TRBJ2-7
V: TRBV3-1/TRBV3-2

DNA: TGTGCCAGCAGCTTGGCAGGGGCTCCCACTGAAGCTTTCTTT
CDR3: CASSLAGAPTEAFF
size: NA
D: NA
J: TRBJ1-1
V: TRBV5-6

DNA: TGTGCCAGCAGCCTAAGACTAGCGGGGATGGGCAATGAGCAGTTCTTC
CDR3: CASSLRLAGMGNEQFF
size: NA
D: TRBD2
J: TRBJ2-1
V: TRBV9

DNA: TGTGCCAGTAGTACCTCGACAGGAAGGGATGAAAAACTGTTTTTT
CDR3: CASSTSTGRDEKLFF
size: NA
D: NA
J: TRBJ1-4
V: TRBV19

DNA: TGCGCCAGCAGCGGTGGACAGCCCACATATGGCTACACCTTC
CDR3: CASSGGQPTYGYTF
size: NA
D: NA
J: TRBJ1-2
V: TRBV5-1

DNA: TGTGCCAGCAGTCTCGGGACTAGCGGGAACAATGAGCAGTTCTTC
CDR3: CASSLGTSGNNEQFF
size: NA
D: TRBD2
J: TRBJ2-1
V: TRBV28

DNA: TGTGCCATCAAGGATGGCGGAGTAAGCACAGATACGCAGTATTTT
CDR3: CAIKDGGVSTDTQYF
size: NA
D: NA
J: TRBJ2-3
V: TRBV28

DNA: TGTGCCAGCAGCCCCTTACTGTGGGCCTGGGGCTACACCTTC
CDR3: CASSPLLWAWGYTF
size: once
D: NA
J: TRBJ1-2
V: TRBV7-9

DNA: TGCGCCAGCGTAGGAGCAGGGACTCATGGCTACACCTTC
CDR3: CASVGAGTHGYTF
size: NA
D: NA
J: TRBJ1-2
V: TRBV4-1

DNA: TGTGCCAGCAGCTTAGCTAGCGGCAGGAGGGGAGATACGCAGTATTTT
CDR3: CASSLASGRRGDTQYF
size: NA
D: NA
J: TRBJ2-3
V: TRBV7-2

DNA: TGTGCCAGCATCATAACGGGACTAGCGGTCACCGGGGAGCTGTTTTTT
CDR3: CASIITGLAVTGELFF
size: once
D: TRBD2
J: TRBJ2-2
V: TRBV9

DNA: TGTGCCACCCGGACAGGGGCGGAAACCGGGGAGCTGTTTTTT
CDR3: CATRTGAETGELFF
size: once
D: TRBD1
J: TRBJ2-2
V: TRBV19

DNA: TGTGCCAGCGGAGAAGGGGACTTGCAGTATTTT
CDR3: CASGEGDLQYF
size: NA
D: NA
J: TRBJ2-3
V: TRBV28

DNA: TGTGCCAGTAGTAGAAGCAGGGGGAGAACTAATGAAAAACTGTTTTTT
CDR3: CASSRSRGRTNEKLFF
size: once
D: TRBD1
J: TRBJ1-4
V: TRBV19

DNA: TGTGCCAGCAGCCAAGTACTGGACAGGGGTGAAAAACTGTTTTTT
CDR3: CASSQVLDRGEKLFF
size: once
D: TRBD1
J: TRBJ1-4
V: TRBV4-2

DNA: TGTGCCAGCAGTGAAGGACAGGGGGGCTATGGCTACACCTTC
CDR3: CASSEGQGGYGYTF
size: NA
D: TRBD1
J: TRBJ1-2
V: TRBV27